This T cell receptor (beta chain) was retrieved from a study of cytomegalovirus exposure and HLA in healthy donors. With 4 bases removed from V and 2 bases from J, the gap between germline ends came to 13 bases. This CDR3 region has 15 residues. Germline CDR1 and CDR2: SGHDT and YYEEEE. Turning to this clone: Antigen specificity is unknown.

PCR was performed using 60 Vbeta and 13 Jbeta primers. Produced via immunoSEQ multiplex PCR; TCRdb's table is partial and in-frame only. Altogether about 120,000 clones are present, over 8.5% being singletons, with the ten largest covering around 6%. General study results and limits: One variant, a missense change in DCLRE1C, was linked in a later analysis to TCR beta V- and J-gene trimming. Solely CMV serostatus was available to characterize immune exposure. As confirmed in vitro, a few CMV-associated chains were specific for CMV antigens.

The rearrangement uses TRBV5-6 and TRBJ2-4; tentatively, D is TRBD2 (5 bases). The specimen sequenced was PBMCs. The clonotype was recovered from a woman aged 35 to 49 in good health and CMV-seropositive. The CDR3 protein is CASSPRGTPKNIQYF. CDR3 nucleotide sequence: TGTGCCAGCAGCCCACGGGGAACTCCCAAAAACATTCAGTACTTC.